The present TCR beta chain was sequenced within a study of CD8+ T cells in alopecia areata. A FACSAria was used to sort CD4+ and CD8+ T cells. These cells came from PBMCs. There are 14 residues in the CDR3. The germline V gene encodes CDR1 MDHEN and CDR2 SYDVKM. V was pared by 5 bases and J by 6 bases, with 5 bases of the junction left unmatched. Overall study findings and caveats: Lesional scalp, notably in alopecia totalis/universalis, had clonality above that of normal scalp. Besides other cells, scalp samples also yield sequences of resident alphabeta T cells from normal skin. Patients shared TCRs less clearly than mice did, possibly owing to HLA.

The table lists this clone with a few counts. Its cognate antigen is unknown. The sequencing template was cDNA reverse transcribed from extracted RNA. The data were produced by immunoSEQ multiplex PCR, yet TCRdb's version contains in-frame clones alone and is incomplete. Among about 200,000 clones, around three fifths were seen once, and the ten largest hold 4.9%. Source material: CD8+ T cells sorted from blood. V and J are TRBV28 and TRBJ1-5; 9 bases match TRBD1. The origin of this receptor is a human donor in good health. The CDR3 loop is CASSPGQGGQPQHF. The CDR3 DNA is TGTGCCAGCAGTCCGGGACAGGGTGGTCAGCCCCAGCATTTT.